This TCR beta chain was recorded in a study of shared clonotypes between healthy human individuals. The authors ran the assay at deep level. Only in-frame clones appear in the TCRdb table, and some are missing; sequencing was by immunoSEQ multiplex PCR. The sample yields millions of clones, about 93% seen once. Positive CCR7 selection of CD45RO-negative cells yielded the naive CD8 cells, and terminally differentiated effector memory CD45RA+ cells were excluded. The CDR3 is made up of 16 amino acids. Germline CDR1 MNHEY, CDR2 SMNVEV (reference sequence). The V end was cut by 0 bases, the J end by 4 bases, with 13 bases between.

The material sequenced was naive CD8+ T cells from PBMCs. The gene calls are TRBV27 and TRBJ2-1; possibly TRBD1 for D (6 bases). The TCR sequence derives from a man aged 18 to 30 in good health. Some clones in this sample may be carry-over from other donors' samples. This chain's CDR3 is CASSLSAGERYNEQFF. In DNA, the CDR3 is TGTGCCAGCAGTTTATCAGCAGGGGAAAGGTACAATGAGCAGTTCTTC.